This TCR beta chain was sequenced in a study of CD8 T cells in Susac syndrome. In the case of this clonotype: One end of the junction does not line up with germline, which may come from a read error.

With random hexamers, 0.5 to 1 ug RNA was reverse transcribed. TCRdb independently ran MiXCR on the immunoSEQ multiplex PCR reads; one entry per CDR3 protein. Here the sample spans more than 80,000 distinct CDR3 sequences, roughly 94% being singletons. The T cells that were sequenced for TCR beta were CD8+ and CD4+ cells from blood. Germline assignment: CDR1 DFQATT and CDR2 SNEGSKA (reference sequence). The CDR3 contains 12 residues. This sequence was found in a human donor with Susac syndrome. Sample: CD8+ T cells from PBMCs. The chain carries TRBV20-1 and TRBJ2-3; D gene ambiguous. The CDR3 loop is CSARLGLDTQFF. The CDR3 bases are TGCAGTGCTAGGCTGGGATTAGATACGCAGTTTTTT.